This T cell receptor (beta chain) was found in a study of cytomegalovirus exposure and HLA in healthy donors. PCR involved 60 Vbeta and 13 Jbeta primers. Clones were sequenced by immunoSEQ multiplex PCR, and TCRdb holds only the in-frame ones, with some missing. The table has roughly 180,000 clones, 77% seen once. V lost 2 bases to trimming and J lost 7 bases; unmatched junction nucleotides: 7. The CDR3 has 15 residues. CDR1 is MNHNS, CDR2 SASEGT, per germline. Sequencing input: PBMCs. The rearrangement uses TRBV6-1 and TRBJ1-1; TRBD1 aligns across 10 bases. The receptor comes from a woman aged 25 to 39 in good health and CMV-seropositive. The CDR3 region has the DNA TGTGCCAGCAGTGAATTCCCCCGGACAGGGGGTGAAGCTTTCTTT. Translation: CASSEFPRTGGEAFF.